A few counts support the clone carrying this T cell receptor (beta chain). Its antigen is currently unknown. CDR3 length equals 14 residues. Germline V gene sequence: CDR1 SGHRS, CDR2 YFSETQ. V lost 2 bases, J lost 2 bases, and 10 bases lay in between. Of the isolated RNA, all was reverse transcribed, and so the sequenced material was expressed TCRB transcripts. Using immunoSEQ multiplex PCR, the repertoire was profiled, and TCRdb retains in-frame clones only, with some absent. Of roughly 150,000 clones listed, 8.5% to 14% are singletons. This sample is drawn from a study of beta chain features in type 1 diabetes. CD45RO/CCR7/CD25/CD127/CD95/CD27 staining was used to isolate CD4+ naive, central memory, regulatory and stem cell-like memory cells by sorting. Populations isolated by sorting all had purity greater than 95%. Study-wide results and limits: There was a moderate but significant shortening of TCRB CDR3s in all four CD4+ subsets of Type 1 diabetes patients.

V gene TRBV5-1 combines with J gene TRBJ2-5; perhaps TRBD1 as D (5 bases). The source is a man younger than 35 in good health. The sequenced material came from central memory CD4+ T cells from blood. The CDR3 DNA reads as TGCGCCAGCAGCTTACAGGAGATTCAAGAGACCCAGTACTTC. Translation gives CASSLQEIQETQYF.